These T cell receptor beta chains were read from a single sample in a study of cytomegalovirus exposure and HLA in healthy donors. The method was immunoSEQ multiplex PCR; TCRdb's version includes in-frame clones alone and lacks a portion of them. This sample has over 110,000 clones, with approximately 84% found just once. Sample: PBMCs. The receptors stem from a woman in her twenties or thirties in good health and CMV-seronegative. The CDR3 runs from the conserved cysteine through the conserved F or W. The order of the fields is V gene, D gene, clone size, J gene, CDR3 DNA, CDR3 protein. A D gene is named only where the DNA matches it firmly. A clone size is listed for some rows: how often the clone was seen (once, few, many), or a class if it is expanded.

TRBV5-1	-	-	TRBJ2-2	TGCGCCAGCAGCGAGAGGGGGTACGCGACCGGGGAGCTGTTTTTT	CASSERGYATGELFF
TRBV7-9	-	once	TRBJ2-1	TGTGCCAGCAGCTTAGTGGGGAGACCTATTGACAATGAGCAGTTCTTC	CASSLVGRPIDNEQFF
TRBV10-3	TRBD1	once	TRBJ2-2	TGTGCCATCAGACCGGGACAGGGAGGACCGGGGGAGCTGTTTTTT	CAIRPGQGGPGELFF
TRBV5-1	TRBD1	-	TRBJ1-2	TGCGCCAGCAGCTTGGCACCGGGACAGGGGTATGGTGGCTACACCTTC	CASSLAPGQGYGGYTF
TRBV7-7	-	few	TRBJ2-5	TGTGCTAGCAGTTCGACTAGAGATCCTTGGGAGACCCAGTACTTC	CASSSTRDPWETQYF
TRBV6-5	-	-	TRBJ2-7	TGTGCCAGCAGTTACTCGCCAGGTAACCCCTACGAGCAGTACTTC	CASSYSPGNPYEQYF
TRBV28	TRBD1	-	TRBJ1-1	TGTGCCAGCAGTTTAGTGGGACAGTTGAACACTGAAGCTTTCTTT	CASSLVGQLNTEAFF
TRBV5-1	-	-	TRBJ2-7	TGCGCCAGCAGCTTGGCCCCAGGGCCCGAATACGAGCAGTACTTC	CASSLAPGPEYEQYF
TRBV5-8	TRBD1	-	TRBJ2-7	TGTGCCAGCAGCTCAGACGGGACAGGCGCCTACGAGCAGTACTTC	CASSSDGTGAYEQYF
TRBV7-9	TRBD1	-	TRBJ2-7	TGTGCCAGCAGCTCATCTGAGGACAGGGCCAAGGATGGGCAGTACTTC	CASSSSEDRAKDGQYF
TRBV5-4	-	-	TRBJ1-2	TGTGCCAGCAGCTCGGCGCGGACTTACTATGGCTACACCTTC	CASSSARTYYGYTF
TRBV19	TRBD1	-	TRBJ1-2	TGTGCCAGTAGTATGACAGGGAGCAACTATGGCTACACCTTC	CASSMTGSNYGYTF
TRBV6-5	TRBD1	-	TRBJ2-7	TGTGCCAGCAGGTCCGGACAGGCCTACGAGCAGTACTTC	CASRSGQAYEQYF
TRBV5-1	-	-	TRBJ1-1	TGCGCCAGCAGCTGGGAACCAACAGGGTTGAACACTGAAGCTTTCTTT	CASSWEPTGLNTEAFF
TRBV4-1	-	-	TRBJ2-7	TGCGCCAGCAGCCTCACAGGTCTCTCCTACGAGCAGTACTTC	CASSLTGLSYEQYF
TRBV18	-	-	TRBJ1-1	TGTGCCAGCTCCCCCGGGGGGGCGAACACTGAAGCTTTCTTT	CASSPGGANTEAFF
TRBV27	TRBD2	once	TRBJ2-2	TGTGCCAGCAGACGACTAGCGGGGGGGACCTCTGTTGGCGGGGAGCTGTTTTTT	CASRRLAGGTSVGGELFF
TRBV4-2	-	-	TRBJ1-1	TGTGCCAGCAGCCAACAGACACTGAACACTGAAGCTTTCTTT	CASSQQTLNTEAFF
TRBV6-5	-	-	TRBJ2-5	TGTGCCAGCAGTTACGTGGCGGGCCGTGGGGTGGAGACCCAGTACTTC	CASSYVAGRGVETQYF
TRBV6-5	-	-	TRBJ1-2	TGTGCCAGCAGTTACCGGGCAGGAGGCTATGGCTACACCTTC	CASSYRAGGYGYTF
TRBV5-1	TRBD1	few	TRBJ2-1	TGCGCCAGCAGCTTGGATGGACAGGTGGATGAGCAGTTCTTC	CASSLDGQVDEQFF
TRBV28	TRBD1	-	TRBJ2-3	TGTGCCAGCAGTAACTCAGGGGGAACAGATACGCAGTATTTT	CASSNSGGTDTQYF
TRBV4-1	-	few	TRBJ2-7	TGCGCCAGCAGCCAAGGGCTAGCCCTACTCTACGAGCAGTACTTC	CASSQGLALLYEQYF
TRBV6-5	-	-	TRBJ1-2	TGTGCCAGCAGTTGGGAGGGTAACTATGGCTACACCTTC	CASSWEGNYGYTF
TRBV7-8	-	once	TRBJ1-1	TGTGCCAGCAGCTTAGCAGCCGGTTACGCTGAAGCTTTCTTT	CASSLAAGYAEAFF
TRBV6-1	TRBD2	-	TRBJ2-1	TGTGCCAGCAGTGAAACTAGCGGGAGCTACAATGAGCAGTTCTTC	CASSETSGSYNEQFF
TRBV7-9	TRBD1	once	TRBJ2-1	TGTGCCAGCAGCTCAACCGGACAGGGGGCTAACAATGAGCAGTTCTTC	CASSSTGQGANNEQFF
TRBV5-1	TRBD1	-	TRBJ2-7	TGCGCCAGCAGCTCGGACAGGCCCTACGAGCAGTACTTC	CASSSDRPYEQYF
TRBV7-3	-	-	TRBJ2-6	TGTGCCAGCAGCCCTTCTGGGGCCAACGTCCTGACTTTC	CASSPSGANVLTF
TRBV29-1	-	few	TRBJ2-7	TGCAGCGGCTCTCGCGGGGCACACTCGGAGCAGTACTTC	CSGSRGAHSEQYF
TRBV19	TRBD1	-	TRBJ2-5	TGTGCCAGTAGTAAACTGGGGACAGAACAAGAGACCCAGTACTTC	CASSKLGTEQETQYF
TRBV6-1	-	-	TRBJ1-1	TGTGCCAGCAGTGAATGGGGGGCTGAAGCTTTCTTT	CASSEWGAEAFF
TRBV2	-	-	TRBJ1-3	TGTGCCAGCAGTTTTGGACAGTCGGTAGGAAACACCATATATTTT	CASSFGQSVGNTIYF
TRBV5-4	-	-	TRBJ2-2	TGTGCCAGCGGGGGGACGAACACCGGGGAGCTGTTTTTT	CASGGTNTGELFF
TRBV7-2	TRBD1	-	TRBJ2-7	TGTGCCAGCCGGGACAGGGGGGTCATCGAGCAGTACTTC	CASRDRGVIEQYF
TRBV5-1	-	-	TRBJ2-6	TGCGCCAGCAGCTTGGAACAGGAGGGCCTGACTTTC	CASSLEQEGLTF
TRBV28	TRBD1	-	TRBJ1-4	TGTGCCAGCAGTTTACTGACAGGGGGAGTTGAAAAACTGTTTTTT	CASSLLTGGVEKLFF
TRBV18	-	-	TRBJ1-1	TGTGCCAGCTCACCCCTCATGAGGGTTGACACTGAAGCTTTCTTT	CASSPLMRVDTEAFF
TRBV5-1	TRBD1	-	TRBJ1-1	TGCGCCAGCAGCTCGCGTCAGACAGGGGCTCAAGAAGCTTTCTTT	CASSSRQTGAQEAFF
TRBV6-6	TRBD1	-	TRBJ2-2	TGTGCCAGCTTGGGGACAGGGACCACCGGGGAGCTGTTTTTT	CASLGTGTTGELFF
TRBV7-2	TRBD1	-	TRBJ2-7	TGTGCCAGCAGCCCCCTAGTGGGGCGGACAGGGGCCTACGAGCAGTACTTC	CASSPLVGRTGAYEQYF
TRBV4-1	-	-	TRBJ2-5	TGCGCCAGCAGCCAAGTGGCACTAAGAGAGACCCAGTACTTC	CASSQVALRETQYF
TRBV27	TRBD1	-	TRBJ1-3	TGTGCCAGCAGTTCCCTCGGGACAGGGGGAAACACCATATATTTT	CASSSLGTGGNTIYF
TRBV4-2	TRBD1	few	TRBJ1-3	TGTGCCAGCAGCCAGGACGTAACGACAGGGGCCGGAAACACCATATATTTT	CASSQDVTTGAGNTIYF
TRBV7-6	-	-	TRBJ2-5	TGTGCCAGCAGCTTAGGTCGGGGGAGACAAGAGACCCAGTACTTC	CASSLGRGRQETQYF
TRBV15	TRBD2	-	TRBJ2-3	TGTGCCACCAGCAGAGAGCCTGGACTAGCGGGGGGGGGCGATACGCAGTATTTT	CATSREPGLAGGGDTQYF
TRBV18	-	-	TRBJ2-7	TGTGCCAGCTCACCACCAACAGGGAAATACGAGCAGTACTTC	CASSPPTGKYEQYF